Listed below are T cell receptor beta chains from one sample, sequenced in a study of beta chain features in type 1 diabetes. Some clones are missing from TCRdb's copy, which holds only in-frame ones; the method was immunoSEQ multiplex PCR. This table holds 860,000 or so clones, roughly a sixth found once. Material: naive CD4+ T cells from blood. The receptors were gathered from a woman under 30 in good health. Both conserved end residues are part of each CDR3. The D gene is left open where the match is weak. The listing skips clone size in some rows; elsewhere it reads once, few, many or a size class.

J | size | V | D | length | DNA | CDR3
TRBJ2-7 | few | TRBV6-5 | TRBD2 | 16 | TGTGCCAGCAGTTACTCGATGGCGGGAGGGCCTGGCGAGCAGTACTTC | CASSYSMAGGPGEQYF
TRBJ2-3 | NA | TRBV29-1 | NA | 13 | TGCAGCGCGGCGGGCAGGAGCACAGATACGCAGTATTTT | CSAAGRSTDTQYF
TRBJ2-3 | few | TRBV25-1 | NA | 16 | TGTGCCAGCAGTGAACTCAAGGCGGGTAGCACAGATACGCAGTATTTT | CASSELKAGSTDTQYF
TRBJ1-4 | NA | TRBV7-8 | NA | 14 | TGTGCCAGCAGCCTGACAGTTGACGGTGAAAAACTGTTTTTT | CASSLTVDGEKLFF
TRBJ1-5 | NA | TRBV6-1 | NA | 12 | TGTGCCAGCAGCGAGGTCCACATGCCCCAGCATTTT | CASSEVHMPQHF
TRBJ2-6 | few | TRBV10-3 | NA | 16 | TGTGCCATCATGAAGACTCGCCGCTCTGGGGCCAACGTCCTGACTTTC | CAIMKTRRSGANVLTF
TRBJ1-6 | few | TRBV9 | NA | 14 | TGTGCCAGCAGCGTAGAGGAGCGTAATTCACCCCTCCACTTT | CASSVEERNSPLHF
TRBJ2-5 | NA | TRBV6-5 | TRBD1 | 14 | TGTGCCAGCAGTAAGACAGGGGGCGTAGAGACCCAGTACTTC | CASSKTGGVETQYF
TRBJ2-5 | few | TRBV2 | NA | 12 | TGTGCCAGCAACCCTACGTGGGAGACCCAGTACTTC | CASNPTWETQYF
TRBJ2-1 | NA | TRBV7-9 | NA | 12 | TGTGCCAGCTCCGTGGGCTACAATGAGCAGTTCTTC | CASSVGYNEQFF
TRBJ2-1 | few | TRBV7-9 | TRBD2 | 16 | TGTGCCAGCAGCTTAGGCGCGGGACTAGCTTACAATGAGCAGTTCTTC | CASSLGAGLAYNEQFF
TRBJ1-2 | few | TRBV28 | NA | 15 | TGTGCCAGCAGGACTCCGGGACCCAGGAACTATGGCTACACCTTC | CASRTPGPRNYGYTF
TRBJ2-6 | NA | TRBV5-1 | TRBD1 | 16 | TGCGCCAGCAGCTTGGGGGGACAGACTGGGGCCAACGTCCTGACTTTC | CASSLGGQTGANVLTF
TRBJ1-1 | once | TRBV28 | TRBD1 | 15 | TGTGCCAGCAGTTCAAGGACAGGGGGGAACACTGAAGCTTTCTTT | CASSSRTGGNTEAFF
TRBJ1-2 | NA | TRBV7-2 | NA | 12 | TGTGCCAGCAGCTTAAGGCTCTATGGCTACACCTTC | CASSLRLYGYTF
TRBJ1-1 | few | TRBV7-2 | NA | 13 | TGTGCCAGCAGCTTACCCAGTGACACTGAAGCTTTCTTT | CASSLPSDTEAFF
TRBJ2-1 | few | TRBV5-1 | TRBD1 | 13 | TGCGCCAGCAGAGGGACAGGCAATGATGAGCAGTTCTTC | CASRGTGNDEQFF
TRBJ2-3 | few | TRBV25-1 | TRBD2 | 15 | TGTGCCAGCAGACAAGCACTAGCGGGAGTCTATACGCAGTATTTT | CASRQALAGVYTQYF
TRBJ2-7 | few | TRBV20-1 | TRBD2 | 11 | TGCAGTGCGGCTAGCGGTAACGAGCAGTACTTC | CSAASGNEQYF
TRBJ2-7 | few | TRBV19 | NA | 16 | TGTGCCAGTAGTCCCCCCGGGACAAGGACAATCTACGAGCAGTACTTC | CASSPPGTRTIYEQYF
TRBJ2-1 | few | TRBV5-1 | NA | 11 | TGCGCCAGCAGCTGGGGACCGGAGCAGTTCTTC | CASSWGPEQFF
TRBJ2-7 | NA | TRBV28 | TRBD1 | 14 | TGTGCCAGCGTGGGGACAGGGGGCAGCTACGAGCAGTACTTC | CASVGTGGSYEQYF
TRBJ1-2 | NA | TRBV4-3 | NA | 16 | TGCGCCAGCAGCCAAGGCTATGACACGAGCGTCTATGGCTACACCTTC | CASSQGYDTSVYGYTF
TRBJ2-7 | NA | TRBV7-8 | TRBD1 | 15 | TGTGCCAGCAGCTTTCGGACAGGGGGAGGCTACGAGCAGTACTTC | CASSFRTGGGYEQYF
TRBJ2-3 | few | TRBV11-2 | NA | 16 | TGTGCCAGCAGCTTGGCTAGATGGGAGAGAGGAGATACGCAGTATTTT | CASSLARWERGDTQYF
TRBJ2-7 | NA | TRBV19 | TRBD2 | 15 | TGTGCCAGTAGTACGCGACTAGCGGGAGTGTACGAGCAGTACTTC | CASSTRLAGVYEQYF
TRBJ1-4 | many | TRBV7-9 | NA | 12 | TGTGCCAGCAGCTGGTTAAGGGAAAAACTGTTTTTT | CASSWLREKLFF
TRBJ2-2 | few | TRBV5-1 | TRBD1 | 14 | TGCGCCAGCTCGGACAGGGCGAACACCGGGGAGCTGTTTTTT | CASSDRANTGELFF
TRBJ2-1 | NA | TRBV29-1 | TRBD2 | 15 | TGCAGCGTAATACCGGGACTAGAAGTTCTGCTTGAGCAGTTCTTC | CSVIPGLEVLLEQFF
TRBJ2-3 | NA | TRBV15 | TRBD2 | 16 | TGTGCCACCAGCAGAGATTGGGCGGGAGGGGCAGATACGCAGTATTTT | CATSRDWAGGADTQYF
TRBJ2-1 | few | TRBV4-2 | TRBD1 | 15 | TGTGCCAGCAGCCAAGATAGCCAGGGGGCAGATGAGCAGTTCTTC | CASSQDSQGADEQFF
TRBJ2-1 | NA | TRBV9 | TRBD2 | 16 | TGTGCCAGCAGTCGCCTAGCGGGTCGGGCCTACAATGAGCAGTTCTTC | CASSRLAGRAYNEQFF
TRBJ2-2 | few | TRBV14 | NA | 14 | TGTGCCAGCAGCCAAGTTTCCGGACCCGGGGAGCTGTTTTTT | CASSQVSGPGELFF
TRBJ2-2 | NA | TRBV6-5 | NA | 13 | TGTGCCAGCAGTCGGGGGGCTGCCGGGGAGCTGTTTTTT | CASSRGAAGELFF
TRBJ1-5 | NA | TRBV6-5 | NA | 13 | TGTGCCAGCAGTGGGACGGGGCGTCAGCCCCAGCATTTT | CASSGTGRQPQHF
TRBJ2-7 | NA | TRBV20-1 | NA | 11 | TGCAGTGCTAGACCCCTCTACGAGCAGTACTTC | CSARPLYEQYF
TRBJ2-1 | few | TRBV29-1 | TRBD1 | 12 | TGCAGCGTTGTAACAGGGGGCAATGAGCAGTTCTTC | CSVVTGGNEQFF
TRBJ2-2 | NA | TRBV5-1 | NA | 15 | TGCGCCAGCAGCTTAGCAGGGCGGGACACCGGGGAGCTGTTTTTT | CASSLAGRDTGELFF
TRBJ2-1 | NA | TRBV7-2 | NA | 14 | TGTGCCAGCAGCCCTGTTCCGGGGGGCGATGAGCAGTTCTTC | CASSPVPGGDEQFF
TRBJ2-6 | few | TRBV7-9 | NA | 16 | TGTGCCAGCAGCTTTTCCTTCTCCTCTGGGGCCAACGTCCTGACTTTC | CASSFSFSSGANVLTF
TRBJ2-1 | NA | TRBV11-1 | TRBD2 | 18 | TGTGCCAGCAGTTCCCCTAGCGGGAGATTTATGAGTTACAATGAGCAGTTCTTC | CASSSPSGRFMSYNEQFF
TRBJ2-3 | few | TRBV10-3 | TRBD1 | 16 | TGTGCCAGCAGTCCGGGACAGCATTGGCGCACAGATACGCAGTATTTT | CASSPGQHWRTDTQYF
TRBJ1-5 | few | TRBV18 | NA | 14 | TGTGCCAGCTCACCAGCTACGATGGGTCAGCCCCAGCATTTT | CASSPATMGQPQHF
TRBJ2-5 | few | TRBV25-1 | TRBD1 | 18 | TGTGCCAGCAGTGTGGGGACAGGGGACGGGTTCGTTGGGGAGACCCAGTACTTC | CASSVGTGDGFVGETQYF